This TCR beta chain was captured by sequencing in a study of graft-versus-host responses after intestinal transplantation (dated by TCRdb to about 2021). Regarding the research as a whole: The transplants that recipients received were multivisceral, liver-intestinal, or isolated intestinal. Samples from a few later patients were sequenced in-house on an Illumina MiSeq with MiXCR processing rather than by the commercial service. Donor T cell macrochimerism was defined as a peak of at least 4% donor T cells among recipient peripheral blood mononuclear cells. All recipients received anti-thymocyte globulin induction followed by maintenance tacrolimus and steroids for around three years. Bulk TCR-beta CDR3 sequencing was used to track graft-versus-host and host-versus-graft alloreactive T cell clones in the graft, circulation and bone marrow after intestinal transplantation. Of the approximately 25 intestinal transplant recipients enrolled in the cohort, one of whom was a retransplant, a few patients without pretransplant specimens were excluded. To identify alloreactive clones, pre-transplant mixed lymphocyte reaction products were sequenced and then compared with unstimulated pre-transplant donor and recipient T cells.

Remarks on this clone: Its antigen is still unknown. No base quality information exists; no much larger clone differs at one position.

The library was made by the immunoSEQ multiplex PCR assay. Adaptive Biotechnologies carried out high-throughput TCR-beta CDR3 sequencing of genomic DNA for most patients. Under the source paper's analysis protocol: TCR sequencing data were retrieved from Adaptive's ImmunoSEQ software for around 20 patients, whereas three other patients were processed with MiXCR and VDJtools. CDR3 nucleotide sequences shared between donor and recipient were removed because their origin could not be assigned. Alloreactive clones required at least 2-fold expansion over unstimulated cells and minimum CFSE-low frequency of 0.002% (template counts) or 0.001% (read counts). Clones detected in sequenced pre-transplant spleen, lymph node, or MLR CFSE-low populations of the donor or recipient were defined as mappable. Cumulative frequency of alloreactive clones was calculated as a percentage of all sequences weighted by copy number. Not all clones reach the TCRdb copy of this immuneACCESS table, which keeps in-frame sequences only. Checked studies attribute under half of the gap to unresolved V genes and leave the rest unexplained. The V and J calls and clone size are taken from that table; D and trimming were inferred from the DNA. Recorded for this sample are approximately 28,000 clones; 70% to 90% of them occurred a single time. The biggest ten clones account for roughly 11% of the sample.

Trimming removed 2 bases from V and 6 bases from J, leaving 11 bases between the germline ends. Reading the germline V gene (reference sequence) gives CDR1 MNHEY and CDR2 SMNVEV. The CDR3 starts with the cysteine, ends with the phenylalanine, and has 14 residues. Solely the CDR3 DNA is kept, with 42 bases framed from the first base. Blood samples were collected up to 4 times in the first month after transplant and then at least monthly when available. Broader findings and caveats from the paper: High GvH to HvG T cell clonal ratios were observed in the allografts of patients with donor T cell macrochimerism. Early after transplant, peak levels of circulating GvH clones were associated with declines in HvG clones. GvH clones were detected in recipient bone marrow, and some appeared earlier in ileal mucosa or blood, consistent with an intestinal mucosal origin. The relatively low number and heterogeneity of intestinal transplant patients limited the conclusions.

Sequenced here: PBMCs, sampled around 460 days after intestinal transplantation. The clonotype originates from a human patient who received an intestinal transplant, so some T cells may come from the graft donor. The V and J segments used are TRBV27 and TRBJ2-1; TRBD1 is possibly the D segment (6 matching bases). CDR3 reads: CASSLGGPINEQFF. In nucleotide form, the sequence is TGTGCCAGCAGTTTAGGGGGCCCGATCAATGAGCAGTTCTTC.